This T cell receptor beta chain is from a study of shared clonotypes between healthy human individuals. A note on this clone: Antigen unknown.

Germline V CDR1 and CDR2: PRHDT, FYEKMQ (reference sequence). The CDR3 extends over 14 amino acids. Losses at the gene ends were 5 bases for V and 5 bases for J; bases not matched to a gene: 5. Some clones are missing from TCRdb's copy, which holds only in-frame ones; the method was immunoSEQ multiplex PCR. The sample holds about 2,500,000 clones; more than 90% are singletons and the top ten take around 0.15%. Study-level results: Represented diversity (both genetic and exposure-history) was limited by the small number of donors. Read depth was anticipated to influence clonotype sharing among donors.

Sequences were obtained from naive CD4+ T cells sorted from blood. The subset was: CD45RA+ positively selected. The J gene is TRBJ2-3, the V gene TRBV13, with 9 bases aligning to TRBD2. The TCR was taken from a man aged 18-30 years in good health. The CDR3, as DNA: TGTGCCAGCAGCCCGGGACTAGCTGGAGATACGCAGTATTTT. Amino acid sequence: CASSPGLAGDTQYF.